The T cell receptor (beta chain) under discussion was sequenced for a study of T cell changes during pregnancy in multiple sclerosis. Profiling relied on immunoSEQ multiplex PCR, and the TCRdb table lists in-frame clones only, not all of them. The sample holds about 60,000 clones, about 91% seen once. CDR3 length equals 14 residues. Germline CDR1 and CDR2: MNHEY and SVGAGI. J gave up 5 bases and V 0 bases, and 3 bases lay outside the gene matches. The source material was peripheral blood, sampled in the first trimester of pregnancy. The chain is built from TRBV6-5 and TRBJ2-5; TRBD2 matches at 7 bases. This clonotype was obtained from a female donor with multiple sclerosis, enrolled in a pregnancy study. Here the CDR3 reads CASSYSGGRETQYF. CDR3 in DNA: TGTGCCAGCAGTTACTCGGGGGGGAGGGAGACCCAGTACTTC.